The 27 T cell receptor beta chains listed next were all sequenced from one sample in a study of OX40 agonist ivuxolimab in advanced cancers. Profiled with immunoSEQ multiplex PCR; TCRdb holds only in-frame clones, not every one. The sample has around 64,000 clones, roughly 80% seen once. This sample comprised CD4+ or CD8+ T cells sorted from blood, obtained in a trial of the OX40 agonist ivuxolimab. The receptors originated from an adult with an advanced solid tumor such as melanoma, head and neck, liver or kidney cancer.

The chain uses TRBV15 and TRBJ2-5; 7 nucleotides agree with TRBD1. The CDR3 loop spans 14 amino acids. The V gene end was trimmed by 3 bases and the J gene end by 3 bases; junction bases not matched to a gene: 4. CDR1 is LNHNV and CDR2 is YYDKDF in the germline V gene (reference sequence). CDR3 in DNA: TGTGCCACCAGCAGCGCTACAGGGGAAGAGACCCAGTACTTC. This codes for CATSSATGEETQYF.

The CDR3, as DNA: TGTGCCAGCAGCTCAGCAGGGGTATACTACGAGCAGTACTTC. Translation gives CASSSAGVYYEQYF. V is TRBV7-9 and J is TRBJ2-5; possible D gene TRBD1, 6 bases. The J call could be wrong; TRBJ2-7 is a better fit for the DNA end. This CDR3 has 14 residues. Germline V gene lookup returns CDR1 SEHNR and CDR2 FQNEAQ (reference sequence).

The chain is built from TRBV7-8 and TRBJ2-5; no clear D. The V and J ends lost 4 bases and 3 bases respectively, with 9 bases between them. The CDR3 has 13 residues. CDR1 and CDR2 from the germline V gene are SGHVS and FQNEAQ. CDR3 DNA sequence: TGTGCCAGCAGCTCCGACCCAAAAGAGACCCAGTACTTC. Protein product: CASSSDPKETQYF.

This clone was counted between two and nine times. V usage is TRBV4-3 and J usage is TRBJ1-6; D may be TRBD1 (6 bases). The germline V gene encodes CDR1 LGHNA and CDR2 YSLEER. The CDR3 totals 15 residues. Trimming cost V 0 bases and J 9 bases, with 12 bases left between them. The CDR3 loop reads CASSQDWGHSSPLHF. Written as DNA, the CDR3 is TGCGCCAGCAGCCAAGATTGGGGGCACAGTTCACCCCTCCACTTT.

The V and J genes are TRBV11-2 and TRBJ1-2, with a weak D call TRBD1 (5 bases). This CDR3 comprises 15 residues. V was shortened by 0 bases and J by 1 base, with 9 bases between the two germline ends. Germline V gene lookup returns CDR1 SGHAT and CDR2 FQNNGV. The DNA for the CDR3 is TGTGCCAGCAGCTTAGAGAGGGGTGGTAACTATGGCTACACCTTC. Its protein is CASSLERGGNYGYTF.

The chain has TRBV30 and TRBJ2-1; 13 positions agree with TRBD2. Looked up from germline, CDR1 is GTSNPN and CDR2 is SVGIG (reference sequence). The CDR3 extends over 15 amino acids. With 4 bases clipped from V and 5 bases from J, the junction kept 5 bases outside the gene matches. As DNA, the CDR3 is TGTGCCTGGAAAAAGACTAGCGGGGGGAACAATGAGCAGTTCTTC. Translation gives CAWKKTSGGNNEQFF.

The V call is TRBV2, the J call TRBJ2-3; D gene ambiguous. Germline lookup yields CDR1 SNHLY and CDR2 FYNNEI. The CDR3 length is 11 residues. The V end was cut by 6 bases, the J end by 2 bases, with 3 bases between. This CDR3 is CASRLTDTQYF. The CDR3, as DNA: TGTGCCAGCAGACTCACAGATACGCAGTATTTT.

This chain joins TRBV27 and TRBJ1-2, with 10 positions matching TRBD1. After removal of 6 bases from V and 2 bases from J, the junction contained 3 bases not matched to a gene. Germline V CDR1 and CDR2: MNHEY, SMNVEV (reference sequence). This CDR3 is built from 14 residues. CDR3 protein: CASRRDRGNYGYTF. Written as DNA, the CDR3 is TGTGCCAGCAGGCGGGACAGGGGAAACTATGGCTACACCTTC.

This chain links TRBV19 with TRBJ2-5; D is possibly TRBD2 (5 bases). Germline lookup yields CDR1 LNHDA and CDR2 SQIVND (reference sequence). The CDR3 is 16 amino acids. Trimming shortened V by 5 bases and J by 4 bases, and 20 bases separated the two germline ends. The CDR3 bases are TGTGCCAGTAGTCCGCAGAGAGAGGTCGGAGGAGAGACCCAGTACTTC. Protein product: CASSPQREVGGETQYF.

The V call is TRBV5-1, the J call TRBJ1-4; D remains ambiguous. CDR3 length: 15 amino acids. Germline CDR1 is SGHRS and CDR2 is YFSETQ. V was cut by 1 base and J by 0 bases, with 7 bases left in between. The CDR3 bases are TGCGCCAGCAGCTTGTCGTTGGCAACTAATGAAAAACTGTTTTTT. Translation: CASSLSLATNEKLFF. Together with reference TRBV5-1 and TRBJ1-4, the CDR3 gives the full variable domain: KAGVTQTPRYLIKTRGQQVTLSCSPISGHRSVSWYQQTPGQGLQFLFEYFSETQRNKGNFPGRFSGRQFSNSRSEMNVSTLELGDSALYLCASSLSLATNEKLFFGSGTQLSVL.

The gene calls are TRBV5-6 and TRBJ2-7, with 10 bases that match TRBD1. The CDR3 has 14 amino acids. CDR1 and CDR2 (germline): SGHDT, YYEEEE. With 4 bases clipped from V and 2 bases from J, the junction kept 3 bases outside the gene matches. In DNA, the CDR3 is TGTGCCAGCAGCCTAGGACAGGGGGCCTACGAGCAGTACTTC. It specifies CASSLGQGAYEQYF.

The chain employs TRBV27 and TRBJ2-1, with 11 nucleotides matching TRBD2. Germline V gives CDR1 MNHEY, CDR2 SMNVEV (reference sequence). V dropped 6 bases and J dropped 2; count of bases not matched to a gene: 3. The CDR3 sequence is 15 residues long. CDR3 sequence: CASRVAGGTYNEQFF. CDR3 nucleotides: TGTGCCAGCAGGGTAGCGGGGGGGACCTACAATGAGCAGTTCTTC.

The rearrangement links TRBV29-1 to TRBJ1-2, with 8 bases that match TRBD1. Germline CDR1 is SQVTM and CDR2 is ANQGSEA. The ends lost 1 base at V and 6 bases at J; junction bases unmatched: 7. The CDR3 extends over 14 amino acids. The CDR3 DNA follows: TGCAGCGTTGAAGTGGGCAGGGGGCGGAATGGCTACACCTTC. It yields the protein CSVEVGRGRNGYTF.

The chain is built from TRBV2 and TRBJ2-3, with 8 bases fitting TRBD2. Germline values: CDR1 SNHLY, CDR2 FYNNEI. V trimming: 7 bases; J trimming: 3 bases; junction bases outside the gene matches: 9. CDR3 length: 15 residues. This chain's CDR3 is CASKFGGGRTDTQYF. For the CDR3, the DNA is TGTGCCAGCAAATTTGGCGGGGGGAGGACAGATACGCAGTATTTT.

This rearrangement joins TRBV2 to TRBJ2-2; TRBD2 might be the D (5 bases). Trimming stripped 4 bases from V and 7 bases from J, with 13 bases between. Germline CDR1 reads SNHLY; CDR2 reads FYNNEI. The CDR3 has 14 residues. DNA of the CDR3: TGTGCCAGCAGTGTACGGGAAATAGTCGGGGAGCTGTTTTTT. Its protein product is CASSVREIVGELFF.

This chain uses TRBV11-2 with TRBJ1-6; D is perhaps TRBD1 (6 bases). The CDR3 loop spans 17 amino acids. Germline lookup yields CDR1 SGHAT and CDR2 FQNNGV. Trimming removed 1 base at V and 0 bases at J, with 10 bases between. The CDR3 nucleotides read TGTGCCAGCAGCTTAGGTGGGACATTCTCCTATAATTCACCCCTCCACTTT. As protein: CASSLGGTFSYNSPLHF.

The chain has TRBV18 and TRBJ2-1; D is perhaps TRBD1 (6 bases). The CDR3 extends over 15 amino acids. V was trimmed by 3 bases and J by 5 bases, leaving 14 bases between them. The V gene's germline CDR1 is KGHSH and CDR2 LQKENI. CDR3 protein: CASSPILQGNNEQFF. The CDR3 DNA reads as TGTGCCAGCTCACCCATACTACAGGGAAACAATGAGCAGTTCTTC. Drawing the rest from reference TRBV18 and TRBJ2-1, the complete variable domain is NAGVMQNPRHLVRRRGQEARLRCSPMKGHSHVYWYRQLPEEGLKFMVYLQKENIIDESGMPKERFSAEFPKEGPSILRIQQVVRGDSAAYFCASSPILQGNNEQFFGPGTRLTVL.

The rearrangement uses TRBV30 and TRBJ2-5; 7 nucleotides match TRBD1. The ends lost 3 bases at V and 4 bases at J; junction bases unmatched: 11. The CDR3 length is 15 residues. CDR1 is GTSNPN, CDR2 SVGIG, per germline (reference sequence). In DNA form, the CDR3 reads TGTGCCTGGAGCGGGACAGCATTTTCTCGAGAGACCCAGTACTTC. Amino acids: CAWSGTAFSRETQYF.

The rearrangement uses TRBV7-9 and TRBJ2-1, with 12 bases aligning to TRBD1. Looked up from germline, CDR1 is SEHNR and CDR2 is FQNEAQ (reference sequence). Trimming took 4 bases from V and 9 from J; bases not matched to a gene: 13. This CDR3 is built from 17 residues. The CDR3 region has the DNA TGTGCCAGCAGCTCCCTCGCGGGACAGGGGGCGGTAACTGAGCAGTTCTTC. It codes for CASSSLAGQGAVTEQFF.

This clone was seen more than once but under ten times. The chain uses TRBV19 and TRBJ1-1; D perhaps matches TRBD1 (5 bases). The CDR3 is 13 residues long. Deletions cut 3 bases from V and 3 bases from J, with 8 bases between. The germline gives CDR1 LNHDA, CDR2 SQIVND (reference sequence). The CDR3 region has the DNA TGTGCCAGTAGTATGGGGGGGGACACTGAAGCTTTCTTT. It encodes CASSMGGDTEAFF.

The rearrangement uses TRBV11-3 and TRBJ2-7; D may be TRBD1 (6 bases). Between the trimmed V and J ends, which lost 7 bases and 1 base, there was a span of 8 bases. CDR1 SGHNT and CDR2 YENEEA come from the germline V gene. CDR3 length: 12 residues. This chain's CDR3 is CASTDRSYEQYF. In DNA, the CDR3 is TGTGCCAGCACCGACAGGTCCTACGAGCAGTACTTC.

This chain links TRBV5-1 with TRBJ1-1, with TRBD1 matching over 7 bases. CDR3 length: 13 amino acids. After removal of 0 bases from V and 9 bases from J, the junction contained 5 bases not matched to a gene. Germline V gene lookup returns CDR1 SGHRS and CDR2 YFSETQ. This chain's CDR3 is CASSLGDSEKAFF. The CDR3 DNA is TGCGCCAGCAGCTTGGGGGACAGCGAAAAAGCTTTCTTT.

This chain joins TRBV7-9 and TRBJ2-7; 7 bases fit TRBD1. Trimming took 5 bases from V and 8 from J; bases not matched to a gene: 12. The CDR3 is 14 residues long. Germline-derived CDR1 and CDR2 are SEHNR and FQNEAQ (reference sequence). CDR3 sequence reads: CASSPRGNIRQQYF. The CDR3 bases are TGTGCCAGCAGCCCCAGGGGGAATATACGACAGCAGTACTTC.

This clone was observed a handful of times. As DNA, the CDR3 is TGCGCCAGCACCCACTGGCAGTCTTACAATCAGCCCCAGCATTTT. This codes for CASTHWQSYNQPQHF. The chain recombines TRBV10-1 with TRBJ1-5; D is uncertain. Germline V CDR1 and CDR2: WNHNN, SYGVQD (reference sequence). Trimming stripped 7 bases from V and 3 bases from J, with 16 bases between. This CDR3 has 15 residues.

V usage is TRBV19 and J usage is TRBJ1-6; TRBD1 agrees at 8 bases. The germline CDR1 and CDR2 sequences are LNHDA and SQIVND (reference sequence). With 8 bases clipped from V and 10 bases from J, the junction kept 13 bases outside the gene matches. The CDR3 is 15 amino acids. The CDR3: CASRQGRVVSSPLHF. CDR3 DNA sequence: TGTGCCAGTCGACAGGGGAGGGTGGTAAGCTCACCCCTCCACTTT. Supplemented by reference TRBV19 and TRBJ1-6, the full variable domain reads DGGITQSPKYLFRKEGQNVTLSCEQNLNHDAMYWYRQDPGQGLRLIYYSQIVNDFQKGDIAEGYSVSREKKESFPLTVTSAQKNPTAFYLCASRQGRVVSSPLHFGNGTRLTVT.

The chain combines TRBV7-2 with TRBJ1-1, with TRBD1 identical over 7 bases. The CDR3 is 14 amino acids. Per the germline V gene, CDR1 is SGHTA and CDR2 is FQGNSA. The ends lost 4 bases at V and 1 base at J; junction bases unmatched: 3. The CDR3 is CASSWNRGNTEAFF. The DNA for the CDR3 is TGTGCCAGCAGCTGGAACAGGGGGAACACTGAAGCTTTCTTT.

The V and J genes are TRBV5-1 and TRBJ2-7, with 7 bases fitting TRBD1. J gave up 2 bases and V 4 bases, and 9 bases lay outside the gene matches. Germline V gene lookup returns CDR1 SGHRS and CDR2 YFSETQ. The length of the CDR3 is 15 residues. This chain's CDR3 is CASSPGTVPAYEQYF. DNA of the CDR3: TGCGCCAGCAGCCCCGGGACAGTTCCTGCCTACGAGCAGTACTTC. The variable domain in full, completed from reference TRBV5-1 and TRBJ2-7, reads KAGVTQTPRYLIKTRGQQVTLSCSPISGHRSVSWYQQTPGQGLQFLFEYFSETQRNKGNFPGRFSGRQFSNSRSEMNVSTLELGDSALYLCASSPGTVPAYEQYFGPGTRLTVT.